The 11 T cell receptor beta chains below were found in one sample sequenced in a study of blood T cell repertoires in COVID-19. The table came from immunoSEQ multiplex PCR; TCRdb's copy has only in-frame clones and leaves some out. The sample lists about 69,000 clones; more than 75% were seen once. The specimen sequenced was peripheral blood. All receptors derive from a human donor in a cohort sampled during active COVID-19.

This clone was found a few times. This chain uses TRBV6-1 with TRBJ1-4, with 7 bases aligning to TRBD1. Germline-derived CDR1 and CDR2 are MNHNS and SASEGT. The CDR3 totals 17 residues. V shed 5 bases and J 0 bases; nucleotides not matched to a gene: 9. The CDR3 coding sequence is TGTGCCAGCAGTAAAGGACAGGAGTCCGCAACTAATGAAAAACTGTTTTTT. The encoded protein is CASSKGQESATNEKLFF.

The chain joins TRBV19 to TRBJ1-1; D may be TRBD1 (5 bases). There are 14 residues in the CDR3. V lost 5 bases and J lost 1, with 11 bases in between. The germline CDR1 and CDR2 sequences are LNHDA and SQIVND (reference sequence). The CDR3 here is CASSPRATNTEAFF. As DNA, the CDR3 is TGTGCCAGTAGTCCCAGGGCGACGAACACTGAAGCTTTCTTT.

This sequence joins TRBV20-1 and TRBJ1-2; 7 bases match TRBD1. The trim removed 3 bases at V and 8 bases at J, leaving 3 bases unmatched. Germline CDR1 and CDR2: DFQATT and SNEGSKA (reference sequence). CDR3 length equals 11 residues. The CDR3 bases are TGCAGTGCTAGCCAGGGGGTGGGCTACACCTTC. Translating gives CSASQGVGYTF.

V usage is TRBV10-1 and J usage is TRBJ1-6; TRBD1 might be the D (5 bases). Germline V gives CDR1 WNHNN, CDR2 SYGVQD (reference sequence). The CDR3 runs to 14 residues. V dropped 7 bases and J dropped 8 bases, with 15 bases sitting between them. As DNA, the CDR3 is TGCGCCAGCAAGATGGGGGGTTTAGATTCACCCCTCCACTTT. Residues: CASKMGGLDSPLHF.

The J gene is TRBJ1-3, the V gene TRBV27; 8 bases map to TRBD1. Germline CDR1 MNHEY, CDR2 SMNVEV (reference sequence). This CDR3 contains 16 residues. With V trimmed by 5 bases and J by 0 bases, 6 bases remained unmatched. CDR3 region: CASSRQGTDSGNTIYF. CDR3 nucleotides: TGTGCCAGCAGTAGACAGGGGACTGACTCTGGAAACACCATATATTTT.

The V gene is TRBV27, the J gene TRBJ2-3, with 8 positions matching TRBD2. This CDR3 contains 14 residues. In germline, CDR1 is MNHEY, CDR2 SMNVEV (reference sequence). V lost 6 bases and J lost 8; bases outside the gene matches: 10. This CDR3 reads CASSLTGGSGTQYF. The CDR3 nucleotides are TGTGCCAGCAGCCTTACGGGGGGGAGCGGTACGCAGTATTTT.

The chain joins TRBV7-9 to TRBJ2-4; 7 bases are a match to TRBD2. Trimming cost V 1 base and J 4 bases; bases outside gene matches: 4. CDR1 SEHNR and CDR2 FQNEAQ come from the germline V gene (reference sequence). The CDR3 length is 15 residues. CDR3 loop: CASSLGPGGKNIQYF. As DNA, the CDR3 is TGTGCCAGCAGCTTAGGTCCGGGGGGAAAAAACATTCAGTACTTC. Based on the CDR3 plus reference TRBV7-9 and TRBJ2-4, the full variable domain is DTGVSQNPRHKITKRGQNVTFRCDPISEHNRLYWYRQTLGQGPEFLTYFQNEAQLEKSRLLSDRFSAERPKGSFSTLEIQRTEQGDSAMYLCASSLGPGGKNIQYFGAGTRLSVL.

The V call is TRBV28, the J call TRBJ2-1; 11 bases line up with TRBD2. V trimming: 7 bases; J trimming: 10 bases; junction bases outside the gene matches: 18. Germline V lookup: CDR1 MDHEN, CDR2 SYDVKM. The CDR3 extends over 17 amino acids. The CDR3 DNA reads as TGTGCCAGCACCGTGGGGTTTAGCGGGGGGGCTACGGTGGAGCAGTTCTTC. Translation gives CASTVGFSGGATVEQFF.

This clone was found once. The chain couples TRBV3-1 (or the pseudogene TRBV3-2) to TRBJ2-5; D gene ambiguous. Germline-derived CDR1 and CDR2 are LGHDT and YNNKEL (reference sequence). The length of the CDR3 is 15 residues. V lost 0 bases, J lost 1 base, and 9 bases lay in between. The CDR3 sequence: CASSQEGFGQETQYF. The CDR3 region has the DNA TGTGCCAGCAGCCAAGAGGGCTTCGGCCAAGAGACCCAGTACTTC.

The chain is built from TRBV19 and TRBJ2-1; D is perhaps TRBD2 (5 bases). There are 15 residues in the CDR3. Trimming removed 3 bases at V and 7 bases at J, with 16 bases between. CDR1 LNHDA and CDR2 SQIVND come from the germline V gene (reference sequence). The CDR3 reads CASSIWRAENNEQFF. The DNA of the CDR3 is TGTGCCAGTAGTATTTGGCGGGCTGAAAATAATGAGCAGTTCTTC.

CDR3 DNA: TGTGCCAGCAGCGTCGGGGGAGGGATCCGCGGAGATTCACCCCTCCACTTT. It specifies CASSVGGGIRGDSPLHF. The rearrangement joins TRBV9 to TRBJ1-6; D is perhaps TRBD1 (5 bases). V was clipped by 2 bases and J by 8 bases, with 20 bases between them. The CDR3 spans 17 residues. Germline CDR1 and CDR2: SGDLS and YYNGEE.